The 21 T cell receptor beta chains listed next were all sequenced from one sample in a study of OX40 agonist ivuxolimab in advanced cancers. Generated by immunoSEQ multiplex PCR, the TCRdb table keeps only in-frame clones and is missing some. Of under 90,000 clones listed, more than 80% are singletons. The sample in question was CD4+ or CD8+ T cells sorted from blood, obtained in a trial of the OX40 agonist ivuxolimab. The receptors stem from an adult with an advanced solid tumor such as melanoma, head and neck, liver or kidney cancer.

The J gene is TRBJ2-7, the V gene TRBV14; maybe TRBD2 (5 bases). Germline V gene sequence: CDR1 SGHDN, CDR2 FVKESK. V shed 1 base and J shed 0 bases, with 10 bases lying between them. The CDR3 sequence is 15 residues long. CDR3 residues: CASSQGAGSSYEQYF. The CDR3 DNA sequence: TGTGCCAGCAGCCAAGGGGCGGGTAGCTCCTACGAGCAGTACTTC.

In its sample, this clone was seen once. V and J are TRBV29-1 and TRBJ1-3, with D possibly being TRBD1 (5 bases). This CDR3 region has 17 residues. The V gene's germline CDR1 is SQVTM and CDR2 ANQGSEA. The ends were cut back, 6 bases at V and 0 bases at J, with 21 bases in the middle. CDR3 nucleotide sequence: TGCAGCGTGCGGCTAGCGTACCAAGGGGTCTCTGGAAACACCATATATTTT. Amino acids: CSVRLAYQGVSGNTIYF.

The CDR3 region is CASSLGQGDNTGELFF. CDR3 DNA: TGCGCCAGCAGCTTGGGACAGGGCGATAACACCGGGGAGCTGTTTTTT. This chain joins TRBV5-1 and TRBJ2-2; 7 bases are shared with TRBD1. Unmatched junction bases numbered 4, after V lost 0 bases and J lost 2 bases. Germline loops: CDR1 SGHRS, CDR2 YFSETQ. The CDR3 has 16 residues.

The J gene is TRBJ1-2, the V gene TRBV5-6, with 9 bases fitting TRBD1. The CDR3 totals 16 residues. V was clipped by 1 base and J by 2 bases; unmatched bases: 6. CDR1 and CDR2 from the germline V gene are SGHDT and YYEEEE. In nucleotides, the CDR3 is TGTGCCAGCAGCTTGTTGGACAGGGGAATGAACTATGGCTACACCTTC. The encoded protein is CASSLLDRGMNYGYTF. Full variable domain (outside the CDR3, taken from reference TRBV5-6 and TRBJ1-2): DAGVTQSPTHLIKTRGQQVTLRCSPKSGHDTVSWYQQALGQGPQFIFQYYEEEERQRGNFPDRFSGHQFPNYSSELNVNALLLGDSALYLCASSLLDRGMNYGYTFGSGTRLTVV.

The J gene is TRBJ2-6, the V gene TRBV10-3; tentatively, D is TRBD2 (5 bases). The germline V gene encodes CDR1 ENHRY and CDR2 SYGVKD. The CDR3 is made up of 17 amino acids. V lost 0 bases and J 0 bases, leaving 9 bases between the germline ends. CDR3: CAISESRASSGANVLTF. Here the CDR3 DNA reads TGTGCCATCAGTGAGTCGAGGGCGAGCTCTGGGGCCAACGTCCTGACTTTC.

The V gene is TRBV7-3, the J gene TRBJ2-5, with 8 bases matching TRBD2. The germline gives CDR1 SGHTA, CDR2 FQGTGA. CDR3 length: 13 residues. V was pared by 5 bases and J by 4 bases, with 3 bases of the junction left unmatched. DNA of the CDR3: TGTGCCAGCAGCCCAAGCGGGAGAGAGACCCAGTACTTC. Translation: CASSPSGRETQYF.

In its sample, this clone was seen a few times. The chain joins TRBV30 to TRBJ2-7; TRBD1 agrees at 10 bases. V lost 5 bases and J lost 5; bases outside the gene matches: 6. There are 13 residues in the CDR3. Germline CDR1 GTSNPN, CDR2 SVGIG (reference sequence). The CDR3 DNA reads as TGTGCCTGGGACAGGGGGCTTCAGGACGAGCAGTACTTC. Amino acid sequence: CAWDRGLQDEQYF. The full variable domain, completed using reference TRBV30 and TRBJ2-7, is SQTIHQWPATLVQPVGSPLSLECTVEGTSNPNLYWYRQAAGRGLQLLFYSVGIGQISSEVPQNLSASRPQDRQFILSSKKLLLSDSGFYLCAWDRGLQDEQYFGPGTRLTVT.

The chain has TRBV18 and TRBJ2-1; the D gene is possibly TRBD1 (5 bases). This CDR3 has 16 residues. The germline CDR1 and CDR2 sequences are KGHSH and LQKENI. The V and J ends lost 0 bases and 7 bases respectively, with 16 bases between them. The CDR3: CASSPPTVSRPNEQFF. CDR3 DNA sequence: TGTGCCAGCTCACCACCGACAGTTTCCCGTCCGAATGAGCAGTTCTTC. Complete variable domain (other parts from reference TRBV18 and TRBJ2-1): NAGVMQNPRHLVRRRGQEARLRCSPMKGHSHVYWYRQLPEEGLKFMVYLQKENIIDESGMPKERFSAEFPKEGPSILRIQQVVRGDSAAYFCASSPPTVSRPNEQFFGPGTRLTVL.

This chain links TRBV7-2 with TRBJ1-4, with D unresolved. Trimming removed 1 base from V and 0 bases from J, with 6 bases in between. Germline loops: CDR1 SGHTA, CDR2 FQGNSA. The CDR3 contains 15 residues. As DNA, the CDR3 is TGTGCCAGCAGCTTAGTGGGGACAACTAATGAAAAACTGTTTTTT. Translated: CASSLVGTTNEKLFF.

The rearrangement links TRBV7-3 to TRBJ1-2; D ambiguous. This CDR3 is built from 12 residues. Trimming removed 5 bases at V and 8 bases at J, with 12 bases between. The germline V gene encodes CDR1 SGHTA and CDR2 FQGTGA. The CDR3 nucleotides read TGTGCCAGCAGCATGCCGGGAAGCGGCTACACCTTC. It translates to CASSMPGSGYTF.

Regarding this clone: One junction end does not reproduce the germline sequence, and a read error may be involved. This chain connects TRBV7-9 to TRBJ1-2; 7 bases are shared with TRBD1. The CDR3 extends over 16 amino acids. CDR1 and CDR2 from the germline V gene are SEHNR and FQNEAQ (reference sequence). As DNA, the CDR3 is TGTGCCAGCAGCGTAGCCGGACAGGAATATTTCTATGGCTACACCTTC. Translation gives CASSVAGQEYFYGYTF.

V is TRBV30 and J is TRBJ2-5, with 8 bases fitting TRBD2. V lost 7 bases to trimming and J lost 4 bases; unmatched junction nucleotides: 11. The V gene's germline CDR1 is GTSNPN and CDR2 SVGIG (reference sequence). This CDR3 is 14 amino acids long. As DNA, the CDR3 is TGTGCCTCGGGGGGGAGCGGGGCCCCAGAGACCCAGTACTTC. This encodes CASGGSGAPETQYF.

This clone was picked up one time. The V gene is TRBV6-6, the J gene TRBJ1-6; D is unclear. Germline V lookup: CDR1 MNHNY, CDR2 SVGAGI (reference sequence). The V end lost 6 bases, the J end lost 0 bases, and 9 bases lay between the germline ends. CDR3 size: 15 residues. CDR3 in DNA: TGTGCCAGCAGCCGCGAGAGCTCCTATAATTCACCCCTCCACTTT. Its protein product is CASSRESSYNSPLHF.

The rearrangement links TRBV4-2 to TRBJ1-2; D is perhaps TRBD1 (5 bases). Germline V lookup: CDR1 LGHNA, CDR2 YNFKEQ. The CDR3 is 16 amino acids. V was clipped by 0 bases and J by 6 bases, with 17 bases between them. The CDR3 sequence is CASSQDGGNWGNGYTF. CDR3 DNA sequence: TGTGCCAGCAGCCAAGATGGGGGAAATTGGGGGAATGGCTACACCTTC.

This chain links TRBV5-1 with TRBJ1-1, with 10 bases fitting TRBD1. J lost 1 base, V lost 5 bases, and 2 bases had no gene match. The CDR3 consists of 14 residues. Germline CDR1 SGHRS, CDR2 YFSETQ. DNA of the CDR3: TGCGCCAGCAGGGGGACAGGGGCGAACACTGAAGCTTTCTTT. This gives the protein CASRGTGANTEAFF.

The chain recombines TRBV5-1 with TRBJ2-2; no definite D call. Per the germline V gene, CDR1 is SGHRS and CDR2 is YFSETQ. Between the trimmed V and J ends, which lost 7 bases and 1 base, there was a span of 8 bases. The CDR3 spans 13 residues. CDR3 bases: TGCGCCAGCCAAGACTTGAACACCGGGGAGCTGTTTTTT. Translating it yields CASQDLNTGELFF.

This chain joins TRBV19 and TRBJ2-6, with D unclear. The CDR3 sequence is 13 residues long. Germline CDR1 LNHDA, CDR2 SQIVND (reference sequence). V was cut by 9 bases and J by 0 bases, with 6 bases left in between. CDR3 in amino acids: CASCISGANVLTF. The CDR3, as DNA: TGTGCCAGCTGCATCTCTGGGGCCAACGTCCTGACTTTC.

This clone is a singleton in its sample. The chain is built from TRBV7-2 and TRBJ2-2; weak D call: TRBD1 (6 bases). V gave up 5 bases and J gave up 5 bases, with 15 bases separating them. CDR3 length equals 15 residues. Per the germline V gene, CDR1 is SGHTA and CDR2 is FQGNSA. This CDR3 is CASSPSGARTGELFF. In DNA form, the CDR3 reads TGTGCCAGCAGCCCCTCAGGGGCGAGGACCGGGGAGCTGTTTTTT.

The chain combines TRBV9 with TRBJ2-2; 9 bases line up with TRBD2. Germline lookup yields CDR1 SGDLS and CDR2 YYNGEE. The CDR3 consists of 18 residues. The V gene end was trimmed by 0 bases and the J gene end by 1 base; junction bases not matched to a gene: 7. The CDR3 sequence is CASSVDFSLAGNTGELFF. The CDR3, as DNA: TGTGCCAGCAGCGTAGATTTCTCACTAGCGGGGAACACCGGGGAGCTGTTTTTT.

This rearrangement joins TRBV19 to TRBJ1-2; D possibly corresponds to TRBD1 (6 bases). CDR1 is LNHDA, CDR2 SQIVND, per germline (reference sequence). The CDR3 runs 12 residues. Trimming cost V 3 bases and J 8 bases, with 10 bases left between them. CDR3 residues: CASSMQGHGYTF. The DNA for the CDR3 is TGTGCCAGTAGTATGCAGGGGCACGGCTACACCTTC.

The chain employs TRBV6-1 and TRBJ2-6; D perhaps matches TRBD1 (6 bases). Trimming took off 2 bases at V and 4 bases at J, with 9 bases between the two ends. The CDR3 has 15 amino acids. CDR1 is MNHNS, CDR2 SASEGT, per germline. CDR3: CASSEQGRGANVLTF. CDR3 DNA: TGTGCCAGCAGTGAACAGGGGAGAGGGGCCAACGTCCTGACTTTC.